One T cell receptor beta chain is described in this entry. The antigen it binds to is not known. Base qualities are not provided; no much larger clone lies one nucleotide away. The data belong to a study of blood T cell repertoires in COVID-19 (dated by TCRdb to 2019 to 2021). Concerning the study at large: Samples covering the acute and convalescent phases of COVID-19 were provided by collaborators in the United States, Italy and Spain. The prospective study material was composed of cDNA or gDNA derived from T cells, B-cell-depleted T cells, or PBMCs. Subjects who had been exposed to COVID-19, were actively infected with it, or had recovered from it provided the deeply sampled blood TCRbeta repertoires that made up the dataset. The repertoires were released in a freely available public database meant as a resource for research on the immune response to SARS-CoV-2. The samples were drawn from two sources: the first 160 participants of the ongoing ImmuneRACE study, and 1,000 to 1,500 subjects contributed by 6 global collaborators. A de-identified subject ID, COVID-19 status, age in years and sex were almost always included in the sample metadata. Where available, HLA class I and class II types were obtained from metadata supplied by the sample provider rather than from assay-based typing.

Results the study describes overall, beyond this receptor: The amount of clinical and demographic metadata varied by source and participant and was provided uncurated.

TCRbeta CDR3 regions were amplified from genomic DNA using the immunoSEQ Assay, a bias-controlled multiplex PCR. In the paper's pipeline: Nucleated cell counts per sample were estimated from amplification of reference gene primers within the assay. To quantify the absolute abundance of each unique TCRbeta CDR3 rearrangement, sequence reads were collapsed and filtered. Productive Simpson clonality was computed per sample as the square root of Simpson's diversity index over productive rearrangements. Drawn from immuneACCESS, this table holds only the in-frame rearrangements with V and J called that TCRdb kept. Clones are partly lost; checked studies trace under half to an unresolved V gene and leave the rest unexplained. The V and J calls and clone size were taken over from that table, and D and trimming were inferred from the DNA. In this sample the table shows about 250,000 clones, roughly 89% of which occur a single time. Jointly, the top ten make up 4% to 5% of the sample.

Looking up the germline V gene yields CDR1 ENHRY and CDR2 SYGVKD. V loses 2 bases, J loses 3 bases, and the germline ends lie 11 bases apart. From the cysteine through the phenylalanine, the CDR3 covers 14 amino acids. Only CDR3 DNA is held: 42 bases, read in frame from base 1. A second Seattle source provided samples from volunteer blood donors who had recovered from COVID-19. Collaborating institutions collected whole blood in K2EDTA tubes following their own protocols. For TCRbeta analysis, collaborators shipped samples in one of three forms: frozen whole blood, isolated PBMCs, or DNA extracted from either of those sample types.

Sequenced sample: peripheral blood. The rearrangement joined TRBV10-3 to TRBJ2-7; a tentative D match to TRBD1 spans 5 bases. This TCR came from a woman aged 40 to 50 who had recovered from COVID-19. Here the CDR3 is given as CAISEARVGYEQYF. The DNA sequence follows: TGTGCCATCAGTGAGGCCAGGGTGGGCTACGAGCAGTACTTC.